The T cell receptor beta chain under discussion was sequenced for a study of cytomegalovirus exposure and HLA in healthy donors. Overall study results and limits: Investigators reported about 160 TCR beta chains as tied to cytomegalovirus. In a later analysis, several top co-occurrence clusters appeared linked to parvovirus B19, influenza, CMV and Epstein-Barr virus.

This clone has only a few counts. Its antigen is unidentified. Primers for the PCR totalled 60 Vbeta and 13 Jbeta. Clones were sequenced by immunoSEQ multiplex PCR, and TCRdb holds only the in-frame ones, with some missing. Of approximately 79,000 clones in the sample, around 74% were seen once. The CDR3 length is 17 residues. The J segment lost 0 bases and the V segment lost 4 bases, leaving 12 bases of the junction unmatched. Germline loops: CDR1 SGHTA, CDR2 FQGNSA. Sample: PBMCs. V gene TRBV7-2 combines with J gene TRBJ2-7, with 7 bases lining up with TRBD1. This clonotype was obtained from a boy aged 10-17 years in good health and CMV-seronegative. CDR3 loop: CASSYVVRQGLSYEQYF. The CDR3 DNA is TGTGCCAGCAGCTACGTTGTTAGACAGGGCCTCTCCTACGAGCAGTACTTC.